This TCR beta chain emerged from a study of control samples from healthy donors and cancer patients. Trimming took off 5 bases at V and 12 bases at J, with 27 bases between the two ends. The germline gives CDR1 LNHDA, CDR2 SQIVND (reference sequence). The CDR3 runs to 16 residues. Only in-frame clones appear in the TCRdb table, and some are missing; sequencing was by immunoSEQ multiplex PCR. The table includes about 270,000 clones, approximately 80% detected once. Sample: PBMCs. This TCR derives from a woman aged 60-70 years with lung cancer. The V call is TRBV19, the J call TRBJ2-3, with a possible D match to TRBD1 (5 bases). In DNA form, the CDR3 reads TGTGCCAGTAGTGATCTTTCACAGGTCCGGAGCACATTTCAGTATTTT. Protein: CASSDLSQVRSTFQYF.